This T cell receptor (beta chain) emerged from a study of T cell therapy after organ transplantation. The study's findings and limits: Post-therapy reconstitution appeared to include transferred and endogenous clonotypes.

Comment on this clone: The antigen is unknown.

Time point defined: 20-29 weeks after completion of therapy. The assay was immunoSEQ multiplex PCR, and TCRdb's table has in-frame clones only and misses some. The sample holds around 15,000 clones, over 75% seen once. Sequencing used CD8+ T cells from blood, obtained after autologous CMV-specific T cell therapy. This TCR came from a human patient who had received a solid organ transplant and had CMV disease. Some of these T cells may belong to the graft donor.

The CDR3 here is CASSSGHPSYGYTF. The CDR3 DNA is TGTGCCAGCAGCTCGGGACACCCATCCTATGGCTACACCTTC. This sequence joins TRBV7-2 and TRBJ1-2; TRBD1 might be the D (6 bases). The CDR3 sequence is 14 residues long. Looked up from germline, CDR1 is SGHTA and CDR2 is FQGNSA. V was clipped by 4 bases and J by 4 bases, with 13 bases between them.